This TCR beta chain was recorded in a study of a mutant IDH1 vaccine in newly diagnosed glioma. Looking at the study overall: At weeks 1, 3, 5, 7, 11, 15, 19 and 23, patients received a vaccination, eight in all.

General study findings and limits: Among all patients, vaccine-induced immune responses occurred in 80% to 95%.

The assay was immunoSEQ multiplex PCR, and TCRdb's table has in-frame clones only and misses some. The sample holds roughly 42,000 clones, 80% to 90% seen once. As to time point: week 5, during vaccination. Doses comprised 300 ug of mutant IDH1 20-mer peptide each, plus topical imiquimod. Comments on this clone: The antigen is undetermined.

Material: PBMCs, obtained from a glioma patient whose treatment included an IDH1 peptide vaccine. This clonotype was obtained from a man in his forties with glioma.

DNA for the CDR3: TGTGCCAGCTCACCAGGGAGAGATCAGCCCCAGCATTTT. Its protein is CASSPGRDQPQHF. This chain connects TRBV18 to TRBJ1-5; D remains unclear. The V end lost 2 bases, the J end lost 5 bases, and 7 bases lay between the germline ends. This CDR3 has 13 amino acids. The germline gives CDR1 KGHSH, CDR2 LQKENI.